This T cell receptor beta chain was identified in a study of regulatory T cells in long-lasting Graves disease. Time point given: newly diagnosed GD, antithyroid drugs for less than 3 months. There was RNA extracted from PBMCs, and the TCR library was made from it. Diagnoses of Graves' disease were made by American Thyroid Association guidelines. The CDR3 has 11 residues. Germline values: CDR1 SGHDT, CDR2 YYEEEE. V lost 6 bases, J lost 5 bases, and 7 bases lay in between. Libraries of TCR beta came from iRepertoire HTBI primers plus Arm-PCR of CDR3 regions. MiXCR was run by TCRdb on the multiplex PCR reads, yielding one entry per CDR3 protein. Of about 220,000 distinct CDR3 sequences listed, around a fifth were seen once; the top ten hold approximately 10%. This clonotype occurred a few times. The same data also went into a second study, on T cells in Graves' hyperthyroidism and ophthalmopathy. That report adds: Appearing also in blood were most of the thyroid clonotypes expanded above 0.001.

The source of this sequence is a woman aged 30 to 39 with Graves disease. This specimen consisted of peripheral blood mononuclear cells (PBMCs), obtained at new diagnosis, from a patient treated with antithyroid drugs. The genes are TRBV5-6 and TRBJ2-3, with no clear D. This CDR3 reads CASTFQDTQYF. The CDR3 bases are TGTGCCAGCACCTTCCAAGATACGCAGTATTTT.